One sample yielded the 7 T cell receptor beta chains listed below, sequenced in a study of T-cell memory formation after mild COVID-19. TCRdb reanalysed the 5' RACE reads using MiXCR and keeps one entry per CDR3 protein. Among hundreds of thousands of distinct CDR3 sequences listed, roughly 15% were seen once. Sequenced material: PBMCs or a T cell subset sorted from them (not recorded which). The receptors derive from a young man who had mild COVID-19 (a few samples of this study predate the infection). Cell type and time point are not known.

This clonotype was recorded a few times. V and J are TRBV20-1 and TRBJ1-4; D remains unclear. The length of the CDR3 is 14 residues. Per the germline V gene, CDR1 is DFQATT and CDR2 is SNEGSKA (reference sequence). The germline V and J ends were trimmed by 1 base and 8 bases, with 14 bases remaining between them. The CDR3 here is CSARAIDGKEKLFF. The CDR3 nucleotides read TGCAGTGCTAGAGCTATAGATGGGAAGGAAAAACTGTTTTTT.

This clonotype was observed at least ten times. The chain recombines TRBV11-2 with TRBJ2-1; TRBD2 is a possible D gene (5 bases). Looked up from germline, CDR1 is SGHAT and CDR2 is FQNNGV. This CDR3 is 15 amino acids long. The V gene lost 4 bases and the J gene lost 8 bases, with 18 bases spanning the gap. The DNA of the CDR3 is TGTGCCAGCAGCTCGACGACTGCTAGCCCCCATGAGCAGTTCTTC. It codes for CASSSTTASPHEQFF.

The chain combines TRBV6-4 with TRBJ2-3; 8 positions agree with TRBD2. Germline V gene sequence: CDR1 MRHNA, CDR2 SNTAGT. V was pared by 3 bases and J by 0 bases, with 14 bases of the junction left unmatched. The CDR3 has 19 amino acids. CDR3 in DNA: TGTGCCAGCAGTGATTGCGGGAGGAGGCCTAACTCTAGCACAGATACGCAGTATTTT. Encoded protein: CASSDCGRRPNSSTDTQYF.

This clonotype was counted only a few times. The chain's CDR3 is CASSYRTGHYNEQFF. The CDR3 nucleotides read TGTGCCAGCAGTTATCGGACAGGGCACTACAATGAGCAGTTCTTC. The rearrangement uses TRBV6-2 or TRBV6-3 and TRBJ2-1; 8 bases line up with TRBD1. V was clipped by 3 bases and J by 3 bases; unmatched bases: 4. CDR3 length: 15 residues. Germline CDR1 and CDR2: MNHEY and SVGEGT.

This chain uses TRBV5-1 with TRBJ2-3; TRBD1 agrees at 11 bases. V was pared by 4 bases and J by 5 bases, with 9 bases of the junction left unmatched. The CDR3 sequence is 16 residues long. Germline CDR1 SGHRS, CDR2 YFSETQ. The CDR3 reads CASSRGDRGIGDTQYF. DNA for the CDR3: TGCGCCAGCAGCCGGGGGGACAGGGGGATAGGAGATACGCAGTATTTT. Looking up the rest from reference TRBV5-1 and TRBJ2-3 gives the full variable domain: KAGVTQTPRYLIKTRGQQVTLSCSPISGHRSVSWYQQTPGQGLQFLFEYFSETQRNKGNFPGRFSGRQFSNSRSEMNVSTLELGDSALYLCASSRGDRGIGDTQYFGPGTRLTVL.

The table lists this clonotype with a few counts. The chain recombines TRBV6-1 with TRBJ2-3; 7 bases are a match to TRBD2. V was pared by 11 bases and J by 8 bases, with 4 bases of the junction left unmatched. This CDR3 is built from 10 residues. Germline V lookup: CDR1 MNHNS, CDR2 SASEGT. The CDR3 sequence is CAAGDLTQYF. CDR3 nucleotides: TGTGCCGCGGGGGACCTTACGCAGTATTTT.

The V call is TRBV19, the J call TRBJ2-3; D not resolved. This CDR3 is built from 15 residues. Trimming removed 0 bases from V and 1 base from J, with 8 bases in between. Germline V CDR1 and CDR2: LNHDA, SQIVND (reference sequence). Here the CDR3 reads CASSIDPVGTDTQYF. CDR3 bases: TGTGCCAGTAGTATAGATCCGGTGGGCACAGATACGCAGTATTTT.